Below, 18 T cell receptor beta chains from the same sample are listed, as sequenced in a study of T cells after yellow fever vaccination. TCRdb passed the 5' RACE reads through MiXCR, listing each CDR3 protein once. Of a few hundred thousand distinct CDR3 sequences listed, approximately 4% are singletons. The sequencing used PBMCs, collected 5 days after the yellow fever booster vaccination. The receptors come from a man between 18 and 29 years old who received the YFV17D yellow fever vaccine.

There are many counts of this clonotype. The chain uses TRBV7-6 and TRBJ2-5, with 7 bases identical to TRBD1. Germline CDR1 SGHVS, CDR2 FNYEAQ. After removal of 5 bases from V and 0 bases from J, the junction contained 9 bases not matched to a gene. The CDR3 is 16 amino acids. CDR3 DNA sequence: TGTGCCAGCAGCGGGGCCGGGACAGAGTACCAAGAGACCCAGTACTTC. This codes for CASSGAGTEYQETQYF.

This clonotype was counted a few times. The chain joins TRBV7-2 to TRBJ2-2; no clear D gene. The CDR3 runs to 14 residues. Trimming pared 5 bases from V and 6 bases from J, leaving 13 bases between. CDR1 and CDR2 from the germline V gene are SGHTA and FQGNSA. DNA of the CDR3: TGTGCCAGCAGCCCGTGGGCAGGATCCGGGGAGCTGTTTTTT. Amino acids: CASSPWAGSGELFF.

V is TRBV19 and J is TRBJ1-1, with 7 positions matching TRBD1. CDR1 is LNHDA and CDR2 is SQIVND in the germline V gene (reference sequence). The CDR3 length is 13 residues. V lost 3 bases to trimming and J lost 8 bases; unmatched junction nucleotides: 6. The CDR3 DNA reads as TGTGCCAGTAGTATCCGCTCGACAGGGGAAGCTTTCTTT. Its translation is CASSIRSTGEAFF.

This clonotype was observed many times. This chain uses TRBV29-1 with TRBJ1-2; D is possibly TRBD1 (6 bases). V lost 6 bases and J lost 0, with 11 bases in between. This CDR3 is 13 amino acids long. Germline CDR1 SQVTM, CDR2 ANQGSEA. The CDR3 DNA sequence: TGCAGCGTCGACAGGAATCCTAACTATGGCTACACCTTC. The encoded protein is CSVDRNPNYGYTF.

This clonotype has at least ten counts. This chain connects TRBV7-9 to TRBJ1-4, with D maybe TRBD1 (6 bases). The germline V gene has CDR1 SEHNR and CDR2 FQNEAQ (reference sequence). The CDR3 runs to 16 residues. The V gene lost 1 base and the J gene lost 1 base, with 10 bases spanning the gap. The CDR3 sequence: CASSLGFRGTNEKLFF. CDR3 nucleotide sequence: TGTGCCAGCAGCTTAGGTTTCAGGGGAACTAATGAAAAACTGTTTTTT. The entire variable domain, with the rest obtained from reference TRBV7-9 and TRBJ1-4, is as follows: DTGVSQNPRHKITKRGQNVTFRCDPISEHNRLYWYRQTLGQGPEFLTYFQNEAQLEKSRLLSDRFSAERPKGSFSTLEIQRTEQGDSAMYLCASSLGFRGTNEKLFFGSGTQLSVL.

This clonotype was recorded at least ten times. The gene calls are TRBV5-1 and TRBJ2-6; tentatively, D is TRBD1 or TRBD2 (5 bases each). V lost 2 bases, J lost 2 bases, and 11 bases lay in between. The CDR3 length is 16 residues. In germline, CDR1 is SGHRS, CDR2 YFSETQ. CDR3 region: CASSLPQGAGANVLTF. CDR3 nucleotide sequence: TGCGCCAGCAGCTTACCGCAGGGAGCTGGGGCCAACGTCCTGACTTTC.

The CDR3 bases are TGCAGTGCTAGAGATGCTAGCGGGGGGCCCCGTCCCTACGAGCAGTACGTC. Amino acid sequence: CSARDASGGPRPYEQYV. The chain carries TRBV20-1 and TRBJ2-7; 11 nucleotides line up with TRBD2. The junction had 9 bases not matched to a gene; V was cut back by 0 bases and J by 2 bases. The germline V gene encodes CDR1 DFQATT and CDR2 SNEGSKA (reference sequence). The CDR3 covers 17 residues.

This clonotype appeared many times. One base away lies a much larger clone, so this may be a sequencing read error. The CDR3 protein is CASSDLAGGPETQYF. DNA for the CDR3: TGTGCCAGCAGTGATTTAGCGGGGGGGCCAGAGACCCAGTACTTC. The chain couples TRBV6-1 to TRBJ2-5; TRBD2 aligns across 11 bases. Germline V lookup: CDR1 MNHNS, CDR2 SASEGT. The V segment lost 3 bases and the J segment 4 bases; nucleotides outside the gene matches: 4. The CDR3 runs to 15 residues.

This clonotype was found many times. The chain uses TRBV7-9 and TRBJ2-7; 8 bases line up with TRBD1. The V segment lost 7 bases and the J segment 0 bases; nucleotides outside the gene matches: 5. The length of the CDR3 is 14 residues. From germline, CDR1 is SEHNR and CDR2 FQNEAQ (reference sequence). The CDR3 DNA reads as TGTGCCAGCAAACAACAGGGGGGCTCCTACGAGCAGTACTTC. This sequence encodes CASKQQGGSYEQYF.

This clonotype was seen ten or more times. The gene calls are TRBV6-1 and TRBJ2-6; 9 bases match TRBD2. This CDR3 region has 18 residues. CDR1 and CDR2 (germline): MNHNS, SASEGT. J was trimmed by 2 bases and V by 2 bases; bases with no gene match: 7. CDR3 sequence: CASSERSGGPTGANVLTF. The CDR3, as DNA: TGTGCCAGCAGTGAACGGAGCGGGGGGCCAACTGGGGCCAACGTCCTGACTTTC.

At least ten counts were recorded for this clonotype. The CDR3 region is CASSPTPQGSNSPLHF. CDR3 coding DNA: TGTGCCAGCAGTCCGACTCCGCAGGGAAGCAATTCACCCCTCCACTTT. The rearrangement links TRBV6-2 or TRBV6-3 to TRBJ1-6; TRBD1 is a possible D gene (5 bases). The germline V gene has CDR1 MNHEY and CDR2 SVGEGT. The CDR3 consists of 16 residues. Trimming took off 5 bases at V and 7 bases at J, with 18 bases between the two ends.

This clonotype was observed a few times. The chain uses TRBV19 and TRBJ1-2; D is uncertain. The CDR3 has 12 amino acids. Germline CDR1 and CDR2: LNHDA and SQIVND (reference sequence). Here the CDR3 DNA reads TGTGCGACGCAGCTACCTAACTATGGCTACACCTTC. Protein sequence: CATQLPNYGYTF.

The genes are TRBV12-3 or TRBV12-4 and TRBJ1-5; TRBD1 matches 7 bases. The V segment lost 4 bases and the J segment 7 bases; nucleotides outside the gene matches: 4. The CDR3 is 13 amino acids. The CDR3: CASSSDRAQPQHF. The CDR3 bases are TGTGCCAGCAGTTCAGACAGGGCCCAGCCCCAGCATTTT.

As to this clonotype: It may be a read error: a sequence one base away is much more abundant. The rearrangement links TRBV5-6 to TRBJ2-5, with TRBD1 matching over 9 bases. After removal of 4 bases from V and 8 bases from J, the junction contained 9 bases not matched to a gene. This CDR3 region has 14 residues. From germline, CDR1 is SGHDT and CDR2 YYEEEE. The CDR3 region has the DNA TGTGCCAGCAGCGGAATACAGGGGGCTGACACCCAGTACTTC. Encoded protein: CASSGIQGADTQYF.

This clonotype has at least ten counts. J is TRBJ1-1 and V is TRBV29-1; 8 bases agree with TRBD1. The length of the CDR3 is 13 residues. Per germline, CDR1 SQVTM and CDR2 ANQGSEA. V lost 2 bases and J lost 6; bases outside the gene matches: 5. The CDR3 loop reads CSVELDRVAEAFF. The DNA for the CDR3 is TGCAGCGTTGAATTGGACAGGGTCGCTGAAGCTTTCTTT.

This clonotype was counted between two and nine times. This chain connects TRBV29-1 to TRBJ2-2; 11 bases align to TRBD2. The ends lost 4 bases at V and 1 base at J; junction bases unmatched: 2. Germline V CDR1 and CDR2: SQVTM, ANQGSEA. The CDR3 has 15 residues. CDR3 sequence reads: CSVGGTSGNTGELFF. CDR3 DNA: TGCAGCGTTGGTGGGACTAGCGGGAACACCGGGGAGCTGTTTTTT.

The rearrangement uses TRBV6-2 or TRBV6-3 and TRBJ2-1; TRBD2 might be the D (5 bases). V was shortened by 7 bases and J by 9 bases, with 16 bases between the two germline ends. This CDR3 has 13 residues. Germline V lookup: CDR1 MNHEY, CDR2 SVGEGT. CDR3 residues: CASNDYSSGEQFF. DNA of the CDR3: TGTGCCAGCAACGACTATTCCTCCGGTGAGCAGTTCTTC.

This clonotype has just a few counts. The chain joins TRBV18 to TRBJ1-6; D is possibly TRBD1 (6 bases). Germline V gene lookup returns CDR1 KGHSH and CDR2 LQKENI. V was cut by 4 bases and J by 10 bases, with 14 bases left in between. The CDR3 is 14 residues long. The CDR3, as DNA: TGTGCCAGCTCACGGGGGGGCGAGGAGTCACCCCTCCACTTT. This encodes CASSRGGEESPLHF. Full variable domain (missing parts from reference TRBV18 and TRBJ1-6): NAGVMQNPRHLVRRRGQEARLRCSPMKGHSHVYWYRQLPEEGLKFMVYLQKENIIDESGMPKERFSAEFPKEGPSILRIQQVVRGDSAAYFCASSRGGEESPLHFGNGTRLTVT.